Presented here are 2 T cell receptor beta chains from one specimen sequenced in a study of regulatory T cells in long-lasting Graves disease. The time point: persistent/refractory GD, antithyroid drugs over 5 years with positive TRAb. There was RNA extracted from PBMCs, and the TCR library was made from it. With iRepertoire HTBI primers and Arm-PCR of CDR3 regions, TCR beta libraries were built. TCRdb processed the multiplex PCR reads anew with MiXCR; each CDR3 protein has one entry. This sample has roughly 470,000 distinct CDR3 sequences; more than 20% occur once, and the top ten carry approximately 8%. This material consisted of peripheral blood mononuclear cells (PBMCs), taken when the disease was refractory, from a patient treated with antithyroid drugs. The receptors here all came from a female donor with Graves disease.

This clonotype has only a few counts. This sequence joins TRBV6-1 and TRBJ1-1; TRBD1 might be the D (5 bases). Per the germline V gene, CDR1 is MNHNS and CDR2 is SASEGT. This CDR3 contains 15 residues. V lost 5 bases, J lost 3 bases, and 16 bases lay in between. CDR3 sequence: CASSLHQGKHTEAFF. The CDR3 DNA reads TGTGCCAGCAGTCTACATCAGGGAAAACACACTGAAGCTTTCTTT.

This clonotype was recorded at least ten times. CDR3 sequence reads: CAWGRGPGELFF. The CDR3 region has the DNA TGTGCCTGGGGCAGGGGGCCCGGGGAGCTGTTTTTT. The chain employs TRBV30 and TRBJ2-2; 8 bases fit TRBD1. Germline assignment: CDR1 GTSNPN and CDR2 SVGIG (reference sequence). Germline trimming cut 5 bases from V and 6 bases from J; bases unmatched to any gene: 2. The CDR3 runs to 12 residues.